A single sample is the source of the 4 T cell receptor beta chains below, sequenced in a study of cytomegalovirus exposure and HLA in healthy donors. In the PCR, 60 Vbeta and 13 Jbeta primers were used. Using immunoSEQ multiplex PCR, the repertoire was profiled, and TCRdb retains in-frame clones only, with some absent. The data hold 50,000 or so clones, with roughly 80% observed a single time. What was sequenced was PBMCs. These receptors all come from a woman between 40 and 55 years old in good health and CMV-seropositive.

V is TRBV25-1 and J is TRBJ1-2, with D uncertain. Looked up from germline, CDR1 is MGHDK and CDR2 is SYGVNS. The length of the CDR3 is 15 residues. V was pared by 6 bases and J by 8 bases, with 22 bases between. CDR3 bases: TGTGCCAGCAGCGCAGGCGCTTTAGTTGCGGGAGGCTACACCTTC. Its translation is CASSAGALVAGGYTF.

The chain links TRBV5-1 to TRBJ2-3; TRBD2 is a possible D gene (5 bases). CDR3 length: 13 residues. Trimming cost V 0 bases and J 5 bases, with 7 bases left between them. CDR1 and CDR2 from the germline V gene are SGHRS and YFSETQ. The CDR3 DNA is TGCGCCAGCAGCTTGGACGAGGGAGATACGCAGTATTTT. It encodes CASSLDEGDTQYF.

The chain carries TRBV7-7 and TRBJ2-2, with D perhaps TRBD1 (6 bases). In germline, CDR1 is SSHAT, CDR2 FNYEAQ (reference sequence). V dropped 5 bases and J dropped 0 bases, with 10 bases sitting between them. The CDR3 contains 15 residues. Here the CDR3 DNA reads TGTGCCAGCAGCGCAGGGGCTACGAACACCGGGGAGCTGTTTTTT. Translated, it gives CASSAGATNTGELFF.

Only a few counts were recorded for this clone. The chain joins TRBV30 to TRBJ1-6; D might be TRBD1 (6 bases). CDR1 and CDR2 (germline): GTSNPN, SVGIG (reference sequence). The CDR3 length is 15 residues. With 7 bases removed from V and 5 bases from J, the gap between germline ends came to 18 bases. The CDR3 sequence: CAFVQGRYNNSPLHF. In DNA, the CDR3 is TGTGCCTTCGTACAGGGAAGGTACAATAATTCACCCCTCCACTTT.